This entry features one T cell receptor beta chain sequence. Antigen unknown. Using immunoSEQ multiplex PCR, the repertoire was profiled, and TCRdb retains in-frame clones only, with some absent. The sample consists of 38,000 or so clones, approximately 85% of them appearing once. This CDR3 comprises 15 residues. J gave up 6 bases and V 5 bases, and 10 bases lay outside the gene matches. Germline values: CDR1 SGHAT, CDR2 FQNNGV. These data belong to a study of STAT5B mutations in CD4+ large granular lymphocyte leukemia. Whole-study findings and limits: Main leukemic clonotypes were patient-specific, but roughly 23% appeared at low frequency elsewhere. Higher CD4+ than CD8+ T-LGLL clonality might reflect small sample size.

Healthy controls were blood donor buffy coats. V and J are TRBV11-2 and TRBJ2-3, with 8 bases matching TRBD1. Sequences were obtained from CD4+ T cells from blood buffy coats. The sequence came from a human donor in good health. For the CDR3, the DNA is TGTGCCAGCAGCCCCCTTGGGACAGGAGGGGATACGCAGTATTTT. Translated: CASSPLGTGGDTQYF.